One TCR beta chain is described in this entry. This clonotype occurred once. There is no known antigen for this receptor. Since no conserved phenylalanine or tryptophan closes the CDR3, a read error is the likely cause. It is unclear where the CDR3 begins or ends on the DNA, so no DNA is shown, and the CDR3 is as TCRdb lists it. The donors were patients who had localized lung adenocarcinoma, which is a subtype of non-small cell lung cancer. These samples came from the margins of localized lung adenocarcinomas. For TCR repertoire analysis, CD4+ T cells from tumor tissue were profiled apart from CD8+ T cells. The library was obtained by PCR. TCRdb names HiSeq X Ten as the instrument used. The public sequencing data were trimmed at Q25 with fastp and processed into clonotypes with MiXCR by TCRdb, which kept only in-frame beta chains. Each CDR3 protein appears once, grouped with its most common genes and DNA. This sample is represented by roughly 7,100 distinct CDR3 sequences; approximately 46% of them were singletons. About 31% of the sample is in the top ten clones.

A total of 15 residues make up the CDR3, ends included. Looking up the germline V gene yields CDR1 MNHNS and CDR2 SASEGT. These data originate in a study of CD4 and CD8 cells across lung adenocarcinoma regions (dated by TCRdb to between 2017 and 2018). About the study as a whole: To look at intratumor heterogeneity in the T cell receptor repertoire, the study compared tumor centers against tumor margins.

The chain is encoded by TRBV6-1 joined to TRBJ2-1; TRBD1 is the table's D call, not checked against the DNA. The receptor comes from a male donor with lung adenocarcinoma. The CD4 and CD8 labels of this study may be unreliable. The sample comprised CD4+ T cells from the margin of a lung tumor. Per the publication, the cell subset or site label means: tumor margin region. The CDR3 corresponds to CASSEDRGFGYTFGS.